Each of the 20 T cell receptor beta chains below was sequenced from the same sample in a study of blood T cells in healthy people across ages. Alongside a J-beta primer mix, a sample-barcoded 5' primer served in a second PCR lasting about 6 to 11 cycles. TCRdb called the 5' RACE reads again in MiXCR, with one record for every CDR3 protein. The table records about a million distinct CDR3 sequences, roughly two fifths of them present only once. Sequenced sample: blood. These receptors all come from a young man in good health.

This chain links TRBV4-3 with TRBJ2-2; D is undetermined. The CDR3 has 16 residues. CDR1 and CDR2 from the germline V gene are LGHNA and YSLEER. V lost 0 bases to trimming and J lost 4 bases, with 12 bases between them. The CDR3 DNA reads TGCGCCAGCAGCCAAGATTTTGGGGTGGGCACCGGGGAGCTGTTTTTT. It codes for CASSQDFGVGTGELFF.

The rearrangement uses TRBV30 and TRBJ1-4; D perhaps matches TRBD1 (6 bases). Germline lookup yields CDR1 GTSNPN and CDR2 SVGIG (reference sequence). Trimming left V 0 bases short and J 8 bases short, with 13 bases between. The CDR3 loop spans 14 amino acids. The CDR3 coding sequence is TGTGCCTGGAGTGTACTCGGGGGCAGAGAAAAACTGTTTTTT. Residues: CAWSVLGGREKLFF. Drawing the rest from reference TRBV30 and TRBJ1-4, the complete variable domain is SQTIHQWPATLVQPVGSPLSLECTVEGTSNPNLYWYRQAAGRGLQLLFYSVGIGQISSEVPQNLSASRPQDRQFILSSKKLLLSDSGFYLCAWSVLGGREKLFFGSGTQLSVL.

This sequence joins TRBV4-1 and TRBJ2-2; perhaps TRBD2 as D (5 bases). The germline CDR1 and CDR2 sequences are MGHRA and YSYEKL. Trimming removed 6 bases from V and 1 base from J, with 15 bases in between. The CDR3 length is 16 residues. The CDR3 region has the DNA TGCGCCAGCAGTCCCACTAGTGTAAGGAACACCGGGGAGCTGTTTTTT. It specifies CASSPTSVRNTGELFF.

This chain joins TRBV6-6 and TRBJ2-1; 7 bases align to TRBD2. J gave up 8 bases and V 11 bases, and 6 bases lay outside the gene matches. Germline lookup yields CDR1 MNHNY and CDR2 SVGAGI (reference sequence). The CDR3 has 11 residues. CDR3 DNA: TGTGCCGGGGGGGGTGGGGATGAGCAGTTCTTC. Its translation: CAGGGGDEQFF.

The V gene is TRBV9, the J gene TRBJ2-3; D is undetermined. Germline loops: CDR1 SGDLS, CDR2 YYNGEE. This CDR3 region has 15 residues. V was shortened by 2 bases and J by 2 bases, with 12 bases between the two germline ends. The CDR3 sequence is CASSVWSGSTDTQYF. As DNA, the CDR3 is TGTGCCAGCAGCGTTTGGTCCGGATCCACAGATACGCAGTATTTT.

Only a few counts were recorded for this clonotype. The chain joins TRBV6-5 to TRBJ2-7, with 7 bases aligning to TRBD1. Germline loops: CDR1 MNHEY, CDR2 SVGAGI. J lost 0 bases, V lost 4 bases, and 12 bases had no gene match. The CDR3 spans 17 residues. The CDR3 DNA follows: TGTGCCAGCAGTTCCACCCGTTTCAGGACAGGCTCCTACGAGCAGTACTTC. This translates into CASSSTRFRTGSYEQYF.

V gene TRBV15 combines with J gene TRBJ2-7, with D possibly TRBD1 on 5 matching bases. The V gene's germline CDR1 is LNHNV and CDR2 YYDKDF (reference sequence). The CDR3 sequence is 12 residues long. V was cut by 3 bases and J by 3 bases, with 6 bases left in between. The CDR3 reads CATSRDNYEQYF. As DNA, the CDR3 is TGTGCCACCAGCAGGGACAACTACGAGCAGTACTTC.

This clonotype came up a few times. The CDR3 nucleotides read TGTGCCAGCAGCCCTCCCCCATCTAACTATGGCTACACCTTC. The encoded protein is CASSPPPSNYGYTF. The V gene is TRBV12-3 or TRBV12-4, the J gene TRBJ1-2; no reliable D call. With 6 bases removed from V and 0 bases from J, the gap between germline ends came to 11 bases. The CDR3 is made up of 14 amino acids.

The V gene is TRBV5-1, the J gene TRBJ1-2, with 8 bases identical to TRBD1. Germline loops: CDR1 SGHRS, CDR2 YFSETQ. The V and J ends lost 4 bases and 7 bases, in that order; junction bases with no gene match: 18. This CDR3 comprises 17 residues. CDR3 bases: TGCGCCAGCAGCCGCGGTTCGGGGGACAGGTTTGTGGGTGGCTACACCTTC. This sequence encodes CASSRGSGDRFVGGYTF.

Details on this clonotype: The junction departs from the called germline gene at one end, perhaps through a read error. The chain recombines TRBV20-1 with TRBJ1-5; TRBD1 matches 7 bases. Per the germline V gene, CDR1 is DFQATT and CDR2 is SNEGSKA (reference sequence). The CDR3 consists of 13 residues. CDR3 sequence reads: CSAGTASNQPLHF. CDR3 nucleotides: TGCAGTGCCGGGACAGCTAGCAATCAGCCCCTGCATTTT.

This clonotype appeared many times. The chain uses TRBV4-3 and TRBJ1-6; D unresolved. Germline values: CDR1 LGHNA, CDR2 YSLEER. Trimming removed 3 bases at V and 8 bases at J, with 8 bases between. This CDR3 is built from 13 residues. This chain's CDR3 is CASSQDSDSPLHF. The CDR3, as DNA: TGCGCCAGCAGCCAGGATAGTGATTCACCCCTCCACTTT.

V gene TRBV7-9 combines with J gene TRBJ1-2; tentative D call: TRBD1 (5 bases). Germline values: CDR1 SEHNR, CDR2 FQNEAQ (reference sequence). This CDR3 is 17 amino acids long. Between the trimmed V and J ends, which lost 6 bases and 1 base, there was a span of 21 bases. CDR3 amino acids: CASRPNLGTVDNYGYTF. CDR3 bases: TGTGCCAGCAGACCAAACCTGGGGACCGTAGATAACTATGGCTACACCTTC.

Comment on this clonotype: A read error is possible here, since a much larger clone lies one base away. J is TRBJ1-2 and V is TRBV3-1; possibly TRBD1 for D (6 bases). There are 15 residues in the CDR3. The germline gives CDR1 LGHDT, CDR2 YNNKEL (reference sequence). The CDR3 DNA sequence: TGTGGCAGCAGCCAGGGGACCCAGCTAGGATATGGCTACACCTTC. This translates into CGSSQGTQLGYGYTF.

This rearrangement joins TRBV28 to TRBJ2-1; TRBD1 agrees at 11 bases. Germline assignment: CDR1 MDHEN and CDR2 SYDVKM. The V and J ends lost 6 bases and 4 bases, in that order; junction bases with no gene match: 14. The CDR3 loop spans 18 amino acids. This CDR3 is CASSHGRTGQGVYNEQFF. The CDR3, as DNA: TGTGCCAGCAGCCACGGAAGAACGGGACAGGGGGTTTACAATGAGCAGTTCTTC. The full variable domain, completed using reference TRBV28 and TRBJ2-1, is DVKVTQSSRYLVKRTGEKVFLECVQDMDHENMFWYRQDPGLGLRLIYFSYDVKMKEKGDIPEGYSVSREKKERFSLILESASTNQTSMYLCASSHGRTGQGVYNEQFFGPGTRLTVL.

This clonotype turned up a few times. This chain connects TRBV9 to TRBJ2-5; D might be TRBD1 or TRBD2, each matching 6 bases. This CDR3 region has 13 residues. Germline CDR1 reads SGDLS; CDR2 reads YYNGEE. V was pared by 3 bases and J by 11 bases, with 17 bases between. CDR3 DNA sequence: TGTGCCAGCAGCGCTGGACAGACGGGGGAGCAGTACTTC. Residues: CASSAGQTGEQYF.

This clonotype was seen a handful of times. The chain combines TRBV18 with TRBJ2-3, with a possible D match to TRBD2 (6 bases). The germline gives CDR1 KGHSH, CDR2 LQKENI. The V gene lost 6 bases and the J gene lost 6 bases, with 16 bases spanning the gap. This CDR3 has 14 amino acids. CDR3 sequence (DNA): TGTGCCAGCTCCGATTCGGGAGTAGTGGATACGCAGTATTTT. Translated, it gives CASSDSGVVDTQYF.

The chain joins TRBV20-1 to TRBJ1-1; 9 nucleotides line up with TRBD1. Germline V gene sequence: CDR1 DFQATT, CDR2 SNEGSKA (reference sequence). The CDR3 consists of 16 residues. After removal of 6 bases from V and 4 bases from J, the junction contained 15 bases not matched to a gene. This chain's CDR3 is CSARTGAGLISTEAFF. CDR3 DNA: TGCAGTGCGCGGACAGGGGCCGGATTAATAAGCACTGAAGCTTTCTTT.

This clonotype turned up a few times. The J gene is TRBJ1-2, the V gene TRBV12-3 or TRBV12-4; 9 positions match TRBD1. Trimming cost V 6 bases and J 5 bases; bases outside gene matches: 7. This CDR3 has 14 amino acids. The CDR3 here is CASSGPDRGYGYTF. CDR3 bases: TGTGCCAGCAGCGGCCCGGACAGGGGTTATGGCTACACCTTC.

A few counts support this clonotype. The genes are TRBV7-2 and TRBJ2-2; D is ambiguous. With 2 bases removed from V and 6 bases from J, the gap between germline ends came to 13 bases. This CDR3 has 15 residues. Germline values: CDR1 SGHTA, CDR2 FQGNSA. In DNA, the CDR3 is TGTGCCAGCAGCTTACGCTTAGGCGAATCCGGGGAGCTGTTTTTT. It yields the protein CASSLRLGESGELFF.

CDR3 sequence reads: CASSQWGGSSTDTQYF. As DNA, the CDR3 is TGCGCCAGCAGCCAATGGGGGGGGAGCAGCACAGATACGCAGTATTTT. This chain connects TRBV4-3 to TRBJ2-3; 7 bases line up with TRBD2. This CDR3 comprises 16 residues. Per the germline V gene, CDR1 is LGHNA and CDR2 is YSLEER. Trimming took 2 bases from V and 0 from J; bases not matched to a gene: 5.